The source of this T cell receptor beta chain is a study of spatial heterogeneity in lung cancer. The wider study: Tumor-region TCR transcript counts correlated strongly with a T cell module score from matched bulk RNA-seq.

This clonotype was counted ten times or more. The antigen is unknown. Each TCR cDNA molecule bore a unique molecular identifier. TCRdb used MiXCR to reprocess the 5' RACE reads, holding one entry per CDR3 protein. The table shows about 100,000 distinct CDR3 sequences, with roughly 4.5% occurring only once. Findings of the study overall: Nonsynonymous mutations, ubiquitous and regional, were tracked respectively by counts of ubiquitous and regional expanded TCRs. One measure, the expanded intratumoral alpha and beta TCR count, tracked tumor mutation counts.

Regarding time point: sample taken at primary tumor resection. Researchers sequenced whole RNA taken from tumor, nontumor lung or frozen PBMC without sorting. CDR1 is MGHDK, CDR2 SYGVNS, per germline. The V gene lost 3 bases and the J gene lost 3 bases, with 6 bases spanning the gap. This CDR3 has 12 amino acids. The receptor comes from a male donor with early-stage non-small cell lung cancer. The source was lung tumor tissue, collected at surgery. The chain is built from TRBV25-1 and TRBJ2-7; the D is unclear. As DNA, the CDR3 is TGTGCCAGCAGTGACTCACTCTACGAGCAGTACTTC. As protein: CASSDSLYEQYF.